This entry describes one TCR beta chain. Antigen: not known. Primers for the PCR totalled 60 Vbeta and 13 Jbeta. Authors' processing steps: Tens of millions of unique TCR beta chains, roughly 11 million shared, were counted in a later analysis. Repertoires were generated with immunoSEQ multiplex PCR, while TCRdb's copy carries only in-frame clones and drops some. The DNA gave D and trimming, while V, J and clone size come from that table. The sample has 150,000 to 200,000 clones, approximately 73% seen once. The source of the sample is a study of cytomegalovirus exposure and HLA in healthy donors. Study-wide results and limits: Later analysis associated a missense DCLRE1C variant with TCR beta V- and J-gene trimming.

Germline values: CDR1 MNHEY, CDR2 SMNVEV (reference sequence). The CDR3 spans 17 residues. Trimming took off 5 bases at V and 2 bases at J, with 20 bases between the two ends. Sequencing input: PBMCs. This clonotype originated in a young woman in good health and CMV-seropositive. V is TRBV27 and J is TRBJ2-3; the D is unclear. The CDR3 reads CASSTPPTRSSTDTQYF. The CDR3 nucleotides read TGTGCCAGCAGTACTCCACCGACTCGCTCCTCCACAGATACGCAGTATTTT.